This T cell receptor (beta chain) was documented in a study of cytomegalovirus exposure and HLA in healthy donors. PCR employed 60 Vbeta and 13 Jbeta primers. Clones were sequenced by immunoSEQ multiplex PCR, and TCRdb holds only the in-frame ones, with some missing. The sample consists of 150,000 to 200,000 clones, 70% to 80% of them appearing once. Material for sequencing was PBMCs. This receptor was obtained from a man aged 18-30 years in good health and CMV-seropositive.

Written as DNA, the CDR3 is TGTGCCATCCGGGACAGCACCGGGGAGCTGTTTTTT. Amino acids: CAIRDSTGELFF. This chain links TRBV10-3 with TRBJ2-2, with 7 nucleotides matching TRBD1. The CDR3 totals 12 residues. Germline V gives CDR1 ENHRY, CDR2 SYGVKD. Trimming at V came to 8 bases and at J to 4 bases, leaving 1 base not matched to a gene.